The clone carrying this TCR beta chain occurred many times. The CDR3 has 12 residues. In germline, CDR1 is DFQATT, CDR2 SNEGSKA (reference sequence). V shed 3 bases and J shed 3 bases, with 5 bases lying between them. Preparing the TCRbeta library involved the use of unique molecular identifiers. TCRdb redid the calling of the PCR reads with MiXCR, one entry per CDR3 protein. In the table there are hundreds of thousands of distinct CDR3 sequences, over 15% of which are singletons. These data are taken from a study of T-cell reconstitution after alpha-beta-depleted transplantation in children. This clonotype was obtained from a human donor who donated a stem cell graft to a child with acute myeloid leukemia. The starting material was PBMCs from the stem cell graft donor, obtained from the stem cell graft. V and J are TRBV20-1 and TRBJ2-2, with D unclear. Written as DNA, the CDR3 is TGCAGTGCTAGTCGGGACACCGGGGAGCTGTTTTTT. Its translation is CSASRDTGELFF.